This is a list of T cell receptor beta chains from one sample in a study of blood T cells in healthy people across ages. TCRdb called the 5' RACE reads again in MiXCR, with one record for every CDR3 protein. This sample has 540,000 or so distinct CDR3 sequences, with approximately 30% found just once. The sample was blood. Every receptor here comes from a woman aged 65 to 85 in good health. Each CDR3 is given with its conserved first and last residue. A D gene is named only where the DNA matches it firmly. Some rows mark clone size as missing; the rest say once, few, many or name a class of expanded clone.

>TRBV20-1|-|many|TRBJ2-4
CSAYSQGFANPSKNIQYF
TGCAGTGCTTATTCACAGGGATTTGCTAATCCCTCCAAAAACATTCAGTACTTC
>TRBV10-3|-|many|TRBJ2-5
CAIKDQKYQETQYF
TGTGCCATCAAGGACCAAAAGTACCAAGAGACCCAGTACTTC
>TRBV20-1|TRBD1|-|TRBJ2-5
CSAYTGGGWETQYF
TGCAGTGCATATACAGGGGGCGGGTGGGAGACCCAGTACTTC
>TRBV2|TRBD1|-|TRBJ2-5
CASKGQYQETQYF
TGTGCCAGCAAGGGACAGTACCAAGAGACCCAGTACTTC
>TRBV7-9|-|few|TRBJ1-5
CASSLWSGRNQPQHF
TGCGCCAGCAGCTTATGGTCAGGGAGGAATCAGCCCCAGCATTTT
>TRBV20-1|-|few|TRBJ1-4
CSATGTMVEKLFF
TGCAGTGCCACCGGGACAATGGTTGAAAAACTGTTTTTT
>TRBV7-2|TRBD1|few|TRBJ1-6
CASRTGQQNSPLHF
TGTGCCAGCAGAACGGGACAGCAGAATTCACCCCTCCACTTT
>TRBV5-1|-|-|TRBJ2-5
CASSPDSYQETQYF
TGCGCCAGCAGCCCCGATTCGTACCAAGAGACCCAGTACTTC
>TRBV5-1|TRBD1|-|TRBJ2-6
CASSTWTGSGANVLTF
TGCGCCAGCAGCACATGGACAGGCTCTGGGGCCAACGTCCTGACTTTC
>TRBV7-2|-|-|TRBJ1-2
CARSDSPQEGYTF
TGTGCCCGCAGCGATTCCCCCCAGGAGGGCTACACCTTC
>TRBV6-2/TRBV6-3|-|-|TRBJ2-5
CAIRGWETQYF
TGTGCCATCCGGGGGTGGGAGACCCAGTACTTC
>TRBV4-1|-|many|TRBJ1-2
CASSQEWGYGYTF
TGCGCCAGCAGCCAAGAATGGGGTTATGGCTACACCTTC
>TRBV6-6|TRBD1|-|TRBJ1-1
CASSYSGQFTEAFF
TGTGCCAGCAGTTACTCGGGACAGTTCACTGAAGCTTTCTTT